These 21 T cell receptor beta chains came from one sample sequenced in a study of T-cell memory formation after mild COVID-19. TCRdb passed the 5' RACE reads through MiXCR, listing each CDR3 protein once. The sample contains hundreds of thousands of distinct CDR3 sequences, approximately 24% of which appear only once. Material: PBMCs or a T cell subset sorted from them (not recorded which). All receptors come from an adult woman who had mild COVID-19 (a few samples of this study predate the infection). Cell type and time point are not known.

V and J are TRBV28 and TRBJ2-7; 8 nucleotides line up with TRBD2. This CDR3 spans 15 amino acids. J lost 2 bases, V lost 4 bases, and 7 bases had no gene match. Germline V lookup: CDR1 MDHEN, CDR2 SYDVKM. The CDR3: CASSSLGRAPYEQYF. The CDR3 DNA is TGTGCCAGCAGTTCCCTCGGGAGGGCACCCTACGAGCAGTACTTC.

This clonotype was seen a handful of times. The rearrangement uses TRBV6-6 and TRBJ1-5; no reliable D call. V was shortened by 5 bases and J by 5 bases, with 13 bases between the two germline ends. The germline gives CDR1 MNHNY, CDR2 SVGAGI (reference sequence). This CDR3 contains 14 residues. CDR3: CASSRDGDYQPQHF. CDR3 nucleotide sequence: TGTGCCAGCAGTCGGGATGGGGATTATCAGCCCCAGCATTTT.

The chain links TRBV20-1 to TRBJ1-1; D remains unclear. V lost 3 bases, J lost 8 bases, and 19 bases lay in between. The CDR3 contains 14 residues. The germline V gene has CDR1 DFQATT and CDR2 SNEGSKA (reference sequence). The CDR3 protein is CSARMLKVSGEAFF. The CDR3 coding sequence is TGCAGTGCTAGGATGCTCAAGGTCTCCGGGGAAGCTTTCTTT.

This rearrangement joins TRBV7-9 to TRBJ2-1; D is unresolved. This CDR3 spans 14 amino acids. Germline loops: CDR1 SEHNR, CDR2 FQNEAQ (reference sequence). Trimming took off 5 bases at V and 8 bases at J, with 16 bases between the two ends. In DNA, the CDR3 is TGTGCCAGCAGCCAAGGAGCTAGGGCGGATGAGCAGTTCTTC. It specifies CASSQGARADEQFF.

The rearrangement joins TRBV5-1 to TRBJ1-2, with 9 bases identical to TRBD1. Germline CDR1 and CDR2: SGHRS and YFSETQ. The CDR3 runs 14 residues. V was clipped by 4 bases and J by 8 bases; unmatched bases: 9. The CDR3: CASSTSGTGNGYTF. DNA of the CDR3: TGCGCCAGCAGCACCTCTGGGACAGGGAACGGCTACACCTTC.

In its sample, this clonotype was seen many times. Sequence at one end of the junction differs from germline and may be a read error. The J gene is TRBJ2-1, the V gene TRBV5-1, with a tentative D call TRBD2 (7 bases). The CDR3 runs 15 residues. Germline CDR1 SGHRS, CDR2 YFSETQ. CDR3 in amino acids: CASSLGGGPYNEQFF. The CDR3 DNA reads TGTGCCAGCAGTTTAGGGGGGGGGCCCTACAATGAGCAGTTCTTC.

J is TRBJ1-1 and V is TRBV7-6, with a possible D match to TRBD1 (6 bases). The CDR3 sequence is 13 residues long. Between the trimmed V and J ends, which lost 5 bases and 7 bases, there was a span of 14 bases. Germline CDR1 SGHVS, CDR2 FNYEAQ. CDR3 loop: CASSPGVAGEAFF. DNA of the CDR3: TGTGCCAGCAGCCCAGGGGTGGCGGGTGAAGCTTTCTTT.

The V call is TRBV6-5, the J call TRBJ2-3; D gene ambiguous. CDR3 length: 13 amino acids. CDR1 and CDR2 from the germline V gene are MNHEY and SVGAGI. V was clipped by 0 bases and J by 4 bases, with 5 bases between them. CDR3 in DNA: TGTGCCAGCAGTTACTCGTTCGCAGATACGCAGTATTTT. This translates into CASSYSFADTQYF.

The J gene is TRBJ2-7, the V gene TRBV29-1, with 9 nucleotides matching TRBD1. Germline loops: CDR1 SQVTM, CDR2 ANQGSEA. CDR3 length: 14 residues. J gave up 5 bases and V 4 bases, and 9 bases lay outside the gene matches. The CDR3: CSVVWGTGSNEQYF. CDR3 nucleotides: TGCAGCGTTGTTTGGGGGACAGGGTCCAACGAGCAGTACTTC.

V usage is TRBV12-3 or TRBV12-4 and J usage is TRBJ1-4, with D uncertain. The CDR3 length is 14 residues. The ends were cut back, 1 base at V and 8 bases at J, with 11 bases in the middle. The CDR3 DNA is TGTGCCAGCAGTTTAGTACCCGGAAAGGAAAAACTGTTTTTT. Residues: CASSLVPGKEKLFF.

This clonotype occurred a few times. The rearrangement links TRBV7-2 to TRBJ1-1; D not resolved. V was trimmed by 0 bases and J by 2 bases, leaving 7 bases between them. The CDR3 runs 14 residues. Per the germline V gene, CDR1 is SGHTA and CDR2 is FQGNSA. This CDR3 is CASSLAELNTEAFF. The CDR3 region has the DNA TGTGCCAGCAGCTTAGCGGAGCTCAACACTGAAGCTTTCTTT.

On this clonotype: The junction departs from the called germline gene at one end, perhaps through a read error. The chain employs TRBV12-3 or TRBV12-4 and TRBJ2-1; TRBD2 agrees at 7 bases. CDR3 length equals 13 residues. This CDR3 is CASAPREGRKQIF. DNA for the CDR3: TGTGCCAGCGCCCCGAGGGAGGGCCGAAAACAGATCTTC.

The CDR3 coding sequence is TGTGCCACCAGCACCACAGGGGATAGCAATCAGCCCCAGCATTTT. Its protein is CATSTTGDSNQPQHF. This chain links TRBV15 with TRBJ1-5, with 7 bases fitting TRBD1. Germline V gene data show CDR1 as LNHNV and CDR2 as YYDKDF (reference sequence). The junction had 3 bases not matched to a gene; V was cut back by 4 bases and J by 0 bases. CDR3 size: 15 residues.

The genes are TRBV6-1 and TRBJ2-3; no clear D gene. Germline CDR1 MNHNS, CDR2 SASEGT. Trimming shortened V by 6 bases and J by 1 base, and 17 bases separated the two germline ends. CDR3 size: 16 residues. CDR3 coding DNA: TGTGCCAGCAGCGAGCGTGGGCAATCCGGCACAGATACGCAGTATTTT. It specifies CASSERGQSGTDTQYF.

This clonotype has more than one count but fewer than ten. The CDR3 here is CASSKGVLDEQFF. The DNA for the CDR3 is TGTGCCAGCAGCAAGGGAGTTCTTGATGAGCAGTTCTTC. The chain links TRBV9 to TRBJ2-1; the D gene is possibly TRBD2 (5 bases). The CDR3 covers 13 residues. Germline V gene lookup returns CDR1 SGDLS and CDR2 YYNGEE. V lost 4 bases, J lost 8 bases, and 13 bases lay in between.

This clonotype showed up many times. J is TRBJ2-7 and V is TRBV5-1, with TRBD1 identical over 8 bases. With V trimmed by 2 bases and J by 5 bases, 6 bases remained unmatched. The CDR3 contains 14 residues. Germline CDR1 is SGHRS and CDR2 is YFSETQ. The CDR3 sequence: CASSLQGVGHEQYF. The CDR3 DNA reads as TGCGCCAGCAGCTTACAGGGGGTGGGCCACGAGCAGTACTTC.

This clonotype appeared many times. The CDR3 loop reads CASSSSMTGGGKTQYF. The CDR3 DNA follows: TGTGCCAGCTCATCATCCATGACAGGGGGCGGAAAGACCCAGTACTTC. V usage is TRBV18 and J usage is TRBJ2-5; 10 bases agree with TRBD1. CDR1 is KGHSH and CDR2 is LQKENI in the germline V gene. Trimming at V came to 5 bases and at J to 6 bases, leaving 12 bases not matched to a gene. The length of the CDR3 is 16 residues.

J is TRBJ1-2 and V is TRBV7-3; D gene uncertain. Trimming stripped 1 base from V and 8 bases from J, with 11 bases between. Germline CDR1 is SGHTA and CDR2 is FQGTGA. The CDR3 is 13 amino acids. CDR3 sequence (DNA): TGTGCCAGCAGCTTAAAGGCGAAGGGAGGCTACACCTTC. Protein sequence: CASSLKAKGGYTF.

The chain has TRBV5-5 and TRBJ2-1; 12 nucleotides line up with TRBD2. This CDR3 spans 16 amino acids. V lost 3 bases to trimming and J lost 4 bases; unmatched junction nucleotides: 5. Germline V lookup: CDR1 SGHKS, CDR2 YYEKEE (reference sequence). The CDR3 region has the DNA TGTGCCAGCAGCTGGACTAGCGGGGTGACATACAATGAGCAGTTCTTC. This sequence encodes CASSWTSGVTYNEQFF. Using reference TRBV5-5 and TRBJ2-1 for the parts outside the CDR3, the full variable domain is DAGVTQSPTHLIKTRGQQVTLRCSPISGHKSVSWYQQVLGQGPQFIFQYYEKEERGRGNFPDRFSARQFPNYSSELNVNALLLGDSALYLCASSWTSGVTYNEQFFGPGTRLTVL.

The rearrangement joins TRBV20-1 to TRBJ1-1; 7 bases agree with TRBD1. The CDR3 consists of 14 residues. Unmatched junction bases numbered 3, after V lost 1 base and J lost 1 base. In germline, CDR1 is DFQATT, CDR2 SNEGSKA (reference sequence). The CDR3 loop reads CSARGRTGNTEAFF. The CDR3 region has the DNA TGCAGTGCTAGAGGACGGACAGGGAACACTGAAGCTTTCTTT.

This clonotype has a count of ten or more. J is TRBJ1-6 and V is TRBV5-1, with D unresolved. In germline, CDR1 is SGHRS, CDR2 YFSETQ. The CDR3 extends over 17 amino acids. Between the trimmed V and J ends, which lost 4 bases and 0 bases, there was a span of 14 bases. As DNA, the CDR3 is TGCGCCAGCAGCCCCCTAGGTGACCCCTCCTATAATTCACCCCTCCACTTT. It encodes CASSPLGDPSYNSPLHF.